This T cell receptor beta chain appears in the sequencing data of a study of blood T cell repertoires in COVID-19 (dated by TCRdb to 2019 to 2021). Notes on the research overall: Samples covering the acute and convalescent phases of COVID-19 were provided by collaborators in the United States, Italy and Spain. The repertoires were made available in a free public database intended to serve as a resource for research on the immune response to SARS-CoV-2. A de-identified subject ID, COVID-19 status, age in years and sex were almost always included in the sample metadata. The samples were drawn from two sources: the first 160 participants of the ongoing ImmuneRACE study, and some 1,300 subjects contributed by 6 global collaborators. Where available, HLA class I and class II types were obtained from metadata supplied by the sample provider rather than from assay-based typing. Deeply sampled blood TCRbeta repertoires from subjects exposed to, actively infected with, or recovered from COVID-19 were included in the dataset. The prospective study material was composed of cDNA or gDNA derived from T cells, B-cell-depleted T cells, or PBMCs.

The immunoSEQ Assay, a bias-controlled multiplex PCR, was used to amplify TCRbeta CDR3 regions from genomic DNA. The paper's data handling went like this. The number of nucleated cells in each sample was estimated from the amplification of reference gene primers within the assay. To quantify the absolute abundance of each unique TCRbeta CDR3 rearrangement, sequence reads were collapsed and filtered. Productive Simpson clonality was computed per sample as the square root of Simpson's diversity index over productive rearrangements. TCRdb limited this immuneACCESS table to in-frame rearrangements with V and J called. A share of clones is missing; checked studies link under half to unresolved V genes, and the rest is unexplained. From that table come the V and J calls and clone size; the DNA was used to work out D and trimming. A total of approximately 70,000 clones appear in this sample, over 70% of them only once. Around 2.3% of the sample is taken by the ten largest.

As for this clone: Its cognate antigen has yet to be identified. Per-base quality was not reported, and no clone a single base away is much larger than it.

The collaborating institutions used their own protocols to collect whole blood in K2EDTA tubes. For TCRbeta analysis, collaborators shipped samples as frozen whole blood, isolated PBMCs, or DNA extracted from either of those sample types. CDR1 and CDR2 (SQVTM, ANQGSEA) derive from the germline V gene. From V the trimming removes 4 bases and from J it removes 6 bases, while the gene matches leave 6 bases of the junction unaccounted for. The CDR3 sequence holds 13 residues, the cysteine and phenylalanine included. The entry retains the CDR3 DNA only, 39 bases that are in frame from base 1. General study outcomes and caveats: Clinical and demographic metadata were provided uncurated, with the amount varying by source and participant.

Sequenced input: peripheral blood. The receptor chain draws on TRBV29-1 and TRBJ1-2; the junction holds 9 bases that match TRBD1. This clonotype was obtained from an elderly man with active or convalescent COVID-19. In nucleotide form, the sequence is TGCAGCGTTGCGAGGGACAGGGCGAATGGCTACACCTTC. Its protein reads: CSVARDRANGYTF.